The clone carrying this TCR beta chain was counted between two and nine times. Its specificity is not known. This sample was included in a study of T cell repertoires in cytomegalovirus infection. At the level of the study: It can be stated that public TCR beta signatures indicated CMV infection as well as a matching HLA type. The study, taken as a whole, reports: Totalled public TCR beta family frequency picked out people who carried CMV plus the relevant HLA. The ex vivo response showed dominance by HLA-C-restricted CMV-specific TCR beta clonotypes.

TCRdb passed the reads through MiXCR, listing each CDR3 protein once. The sample lists about 740,000 distinct CDR3 sequences; 35% to 45% were seen once. The sequencing input was PBMCs. The clonotype was recovered from a human donor in good health (CMV status not recorded). Some clones in this sample may be carry-over from other donors' samples.

CDR3: CASSQGTGGLVWGYTF. CDR3 DNA sequence: TGTGCCAGCAGCCAAGGGACAGGGGGCTTAGTTTGGGGCTACACCTTC. The rearrangement uses TRBV7-2 and TRBJ1-2; 12 positions match TRBD1. Germline CDR1 SGHTA, CDR2 FQGNSA. V was clipped by 5 bases and J by 8 bases; unmatched bases: 12. The CDR3 is made up of 16 amino acids.